This TCR beta chain was documented in a study of blood T cell repertoires in COVID-19. At the level of the study: T cells, B-cell-depleted T cells, or PBMCs supplied cDNA or gDNA.

Recruitment covered 25 or so US areas and drew participants whose ages spanned roughly 18 to 100 years. Participants in the exposed group had met a COVID-19 case in the 2 weeks before joining the study. Germline CDR1 and CDR2: SQVTM and ANQGSEA. The CDR3 sequence is 14 residues long. Trimming at V came to 1 base and at J to 3 bases, leaving 5 bases not matched to a gene. The repertoire was sequenced with immunoSEQ multiplex PCR; TCRdb's copy has only in-frame clones and lacks some. The table includes roughly 200,000 clones, 75% to 90% detected once. The chain has TRBV29-1 and TRBJ2-7; TRBD2 matches 8 bases. The sequenced sample was PBMCs or T cells enriched from blood (not recorded which). This TCR came from a woman aged 30 to 39 who had been exposed to COVID-19. Here the CDR3 DNA reads TGCAGCGTTGAAGGGTCTAGCGGGTTCTACGAGCAGTACTTC. It specifies CSVEGSSGFYEQYF.